This TCR beta chain comes out of a study of Graves' ophthalmopathy and Graves' hyperthyroidism. Moderate-to-severe activity, with CAS ≥3, NOSPECS ≥4 and duration under 3 months, characterized the donors with ophthalmopathy. Clinical symptoms, serum thyroxine, TRAb, thyroid ultrasound and orbital computed tomography determined diagnosis. There are 15 residues in the CDR3. The V gene's germline CDR1 is MGHRA and CDR2 YSYEKL. V shed 1 base and J shed 5 bases, with 14 bases lying between them. Amplification of TCR beta CDR3 regions used RNA transcripts. HTBI-primed RT-PCR formed the first round, and a multiplex PCR formed the second. Using its own MiXCR run on the multiplex PCR reads, TCRdb lists one record per CDR3 protein. The table has almost 750,000 distinct CDR3 sequences, roughly 40% seen once. To note about this clonotype: Antigen specificity is unknown.

General study findings and limits: For predicting ophthalmopathy progression, the model had about 64% sensitivity and approximately 72% specificity. Separation of ophthalmopathy from stable hyperthyroidism was achieved by a 13-signature model, at roughly 90% sensitivity and roughly 81% specificity.

This TCR was recovered from an adult man with Graves' ophthalmopathy. This chain connects TRBV4-1 to TRBJ1-1, with a weak D call TRBD1 (5 bases). What was sequenced was peripheral blood. The CDR3 is CASSQVQGVDTEAFF. The CDR3 DNA is TGCGCCAGCAGCCAAGTTCAGGGCGTCGATACTGAAGCTTTCTTT.